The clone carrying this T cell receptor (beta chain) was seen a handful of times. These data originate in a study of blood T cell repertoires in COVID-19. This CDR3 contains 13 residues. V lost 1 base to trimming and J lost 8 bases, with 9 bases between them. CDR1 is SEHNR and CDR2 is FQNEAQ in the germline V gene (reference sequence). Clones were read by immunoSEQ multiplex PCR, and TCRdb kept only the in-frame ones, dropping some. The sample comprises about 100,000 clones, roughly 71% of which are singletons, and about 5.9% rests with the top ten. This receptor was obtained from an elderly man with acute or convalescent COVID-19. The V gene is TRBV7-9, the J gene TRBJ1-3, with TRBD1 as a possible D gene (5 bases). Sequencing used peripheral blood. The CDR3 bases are TGTGCCAGCAGCTTAGACGGGGGGGACACCATATATTTT. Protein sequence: CASSLDGGDTIYF.